This TCR beta chain emerged from a study of technical replicates of blood from a handful of donors. Measured with immunoSEQ multiplex PCR; TCRdb has only the in-frame clones, and not every one. The table shows 55,000 to 70,000 clones, with 86% occurring only once. The sample comprised PBMCs. The TCR was taken from a human donor in good health. Some clones in this sample may be carry-over from other donors' samples.

The CDR3 DNA reads as TGCGCCAGCAGCTTGGGGGACAGGGGGTTTCAGAACACTGAAGCTTTCTTT. Residues: CASSLGDRGFQNTEAFF. The chain recombines TRBV5-1 with TRBJ1-1; 11 positions match TRBD1. The germline V gene has CDR1 SGHRS and CDR2 YFSETQ. The V segment lost 0 bases and the J segment 1 base; nucleotides outside the gene matches: 5. The CDR3 covers 17 residues.